This T cell receptor beta chain was captured in a study of blood T cell repertoires in COVID-19. This clone was observed a handful of times. Participants' reported clinical history set cohort assignment. Using immunoSEQ multiplex PCR, the repertoire was profiled, and TCRdb retains in-frame clones only, with some absent. The table shows some 240,000 clones, with approximately 88% occurring only once. Sequencing was done on a sample of PBMCs or T cells enriched from blood (not recorded which). The clonotype originates from a woman between 40 and 55 years old who had been exposed to COVID-19.

The CDR3 sequence: CASGLGSGVKATGNTIYF. As DNA, the CDR3 is TGTGCTAGTGGTTTGGGGTCCGGGGTAAAAGCAACTGGAAACACCATATATTTT. V gene TRBV12-5 combines with J gene TRBJ1-3, with D hard to call. With 1 base removed from V and 2 bases from J, the gap between germline ends came to 18 bases. Germline assignment: CDR1 LGHNT and CDR2 FRNRAP. This CDR3 has 18 amino acids.